What follows are 11 T cell receptor beta chains derived from one specimen sequenced in a study of T cell responses to AZD1222 COVID-19 vaccine. Sequencing used immunoSEQ multiplex PCR; TCRdb keeps in-frame clones, though not all of them. This repertoire comprises 150,000 or so clones; its ten largest clones make up about 2.2%. Sequencing was done on a sample of peripheral blood. These receptors originate from an adult in good health.

CDR3 sequence (DNA): TGTGCCAGCAGCTCCGGGGGCTTACTTAACTATGGCTACACCTTC. It encodes CASSSGGLLNYGYTF. The chain uses TRBV5-4 and TRBJ1-2, with D tentatively TRBD1 (6 bases). V lost 3 bases to trimming and J lost 1 base, with 13 bases between them. The CDR3 is made up of 15 amino acids. Germline values: CDR1 SGHNT, CDR2 YYREEE (reference sequence).

The chain recombines TRBV7-7 with TRBJ1-2, with D maybe TRBD1 (5 bases). This CDR3 contains 15 residues. The germline gives CDR1 SSHAT, CDR2 FNYEAQ (reference sequence). The V end was cut by 5 bases, the J end by 3 bases, with 16 bases between. The CDR3 nucleotides are TGTGCCAGCAGCCCCCGGACATCCCGAGACTATGGCTACACCTTC. Protein product: CASSPRTSRDYGYTF.

The gene calls are TRBV3-1 (or the pseudogene TRBV3-2) and TRBJ2-3; D could derive from TRBD1 or TRBD2 (5 bases each). V shed 0 bases and J shed 4 bases, with 23 bases lying between them. This CDR3 is built from 19 residues. Germline CDR1 is LGHDT and CDR2 is YNNKEL (reference sequence). The CDR3 region is CASSQDIFRAPGGPDTQYF. CDR3 DNA: TGTGCCAGCAGCCAAGATATATTCAGGGCTCCCGGAGGTCCAGATACGCAGTATTTT.

This chain links TRBV4-1 with TRBJ1-5; D not resolved. The CDR3 is 15 residues long. Germline loops: CDR1 MGHRA, CDR2 YSYEKL. The V end was cut by 0 bases, the J end by 4 bases, with 10 bases between. The CDR3 coding sequence is TGCGCCAGCAGCCAAGATTCGGCGCTAAATCAGCCCCAGCATTTT. This sequence encodes CASSQDSALNQPQHF.

This chain uses TRBV3-1 (or the pseudogene TRBV3-2) with TRBJ2-6, with 8 bases identical to TRBD1. V shed 4 bases and J 0 bases; nucleotides not matched to a gene: 5. The CDR3 consists of 17 residues. Germline CDR1 and CDR2: LGHDT and YNNKEL (reference sequence). CDR3 sequence reads: CASSPRDRFSGANVLTF. The CDR3 coding sequence is TGTGCCAGCAGCCCCCGGGACAGGTTCTCTGGGGCCAACGTCCTGACTTTC.

V and J are TRBV27 and TRBJ1-1; D remains unclear. Germline CDR1 and CDR2: MNHEY and SMNVEV (reference sequence). Trimming left V 0 bases short and J 11 bases short, with 10 bases between. The length of the CDR3 is 12 residues. The CDR3 sequence: CASSLSGGLAFF. CDR3 DNA sequence: TGTGCCAGCAGTTTATCTGGTGGTTTGGCTTTCTTT.

This rearrangement joins TRBV5-8 to TRBJ1-1, with TRBD1 identical over 7 bases. V trimming: 5 bases; J trimming: 0 bases; junction bases outside the gene matches: 10. Germline CDR1 and CDR2: SGHTS and YDEGEE. This CDR3 is built from 16 residues. In nucleotides, the CDR3 is TGTGCCAGCAGGAGAATTGGGACAGCCATGAACACTGAAGCTTTCTTT. It yields the protein CASRRIGTAMNTEAFF. Full variable domain (rest looked up from reference TRBV5-8 and TRBJ1-1): EAGVTQSPTHLIKTRGQQATLRCSPISGHTSVYWYQQALGLGLQFLLWYDEGEERNRGNFPPRFSGRQFPNYSSELNVNALELEDSALYLCASRRIGTAMNTEAFFGQGTRLTVV.

The chain couples TRBV6-5 to TRBJ2-2; 7 bases fit TRBD2. Germline V gene lookup returns CDR1 MNHEY and CDR2 SVGAGI. This CDR3 is 15 amino acids long. V shed 3 bases and J 3 bases; nucleotides not matched to a gene: 4. CDR3 nucleotides: TGTGCCAGCAGTTATTGGGGGGGGGACACCGGGGAGCTGTTTTTT. Protein sequence: CASSYWGGDTGELFF.

The chain joins TRBV7-2 to TRBJ2-2, with TRBD2 as a possible D gene (5 bases). Between the trimmed V and J ends, which lost 4 bases and 4 bases, there was a span of 16 bases. CDR1 SGHTA and CDR2 FQGNSA come from the germline V gene. The CDR3 contains 16 residues. CDR3 sequence: CASSSPWGGSTGELFF. CDR3 DNA sequence: TGTGCCAGCAGCTCCCCGTGGGGTGGGAGCACCGGGGAGCTGTTTTTT.

The chain uses TRBV19 and TRBJ2-3, with D hard to call. Trimming stripped 6 bases from V and 0 bases from J, with 7 bases between. The V gene's germline CDR1 is LNHDA and CDR2 SQIVND (reference sequence). The CDR3 sequence is 13 residues long. DNA of the CDR3: TGTGCCAGTAGACCGACCAGCACAGATACGCAGTATTTT. Translated, it gives CASRPTSTDTQYF.

The chain has TRBV11-2 and TRBJ2-7, with TRBD2 matching over 10 bases. CDR3 length: 15 residues. Germline-derived CDR1 and CDR2 are SGHAT and FQNNGV. The V gene end was trimmed by 5 bases and the J gene end by 7 bases; junction bases not matched to a gene: 11. CDR3 nucleotides: TGTGCCAGCAGCCGAGCGGGAGGGGGGCCTTGGGAGCAGTACTTC. Translating gives CASSRAGGGPWEQYF.